The 20 T cell receptor beta chains given below trace back to one sample, sequenced in a study of T cell changes during pregnancy in multiple sclerosis. TCRdb keeps only in-frame clones here, not all; method: immunoSEQ multiplex PCR. The sample shows approximately 40,000 clones, about 92% of them seen only once. The sequenced material came from peripheral blood. These receptors were taken from a female donor with multiple sclerosis, enrolled in a pregnancy study.

The chain links TRBV9 to TRBJ1-3; 9 bases map to TRBD1. Germline lookup yields CDR1 SGDLS and CDR2 YYNGEE. After removal of 3 bases from V and 1 base from J, the junction contained 5 bases not matched to a gene. This CDR3 is 16 amino acids long. CDR3 nucleotides: TGTGCCAGCAGCGCGGACAGGGGTTGGTCTGGAAACACCATATATTTT. Amino acid sequence: CASSADRGWSGNTIYF.

This chain links TRBV5-4 with TRBJ2-7; 7 nucleotides line up with TRBD2. The CDR3 runs to 14 residues. Germline V CDR1 and CDR2: SGHNT, YYREEE (reference sequence). V dropped 0 bases and J dropped 6; count of bases not matched to a gene: 6. CDR3 DNA sequence: TGTGCCAGCAGCTTGGCGGGAGGTCCCGTCGAGCAGTACTTC. Amino acids: CASSLAGGPVEQYF. Supplemented by reference TRBV5-4 and TRBJ2-7, the full variable domain reads ETGVTQSPTHLIKTRGQQVTLRCSSQSGHNTVSWYQQALGQGPQFIFQYYREEENGRGNFPPRFSGLQFPNYSSELNVNALELDDSALYLCASSLAGGPVEQYFGPGTRLTVT.

V and J are TRBV4-1 and TRBJ2-3; D may be TRBD1 or TRBD2 (5 bases each). There are 14 residues in the CDR3. V was shortened by 4 bases and J by 2 bases, with 10 bases between the two germline ends. The germline V gene encodes CDR1 MGHRA and CDR2 YSYEKL. In nucleotides, the CDR3 is TGCGCCAGCAGCCGGGGGAGCCCCACAGATACGCAGTATTTT. Amino acid sequence: CASSRGSPTDTQYF.

In nucleotides, the CDR3 is TGTGCCAGCAGCTTAAAACTTGCGATGCAAGAGACCCAGTACTTC. Translating gives CASSLKLAMQETQYF. V usage is TRBV7-9 and J usage is TRBJ2-5; no definite D call. The germline CDR1 and CDR2 sequences are SEHNR and FQNEAQ (reference sequence). V gave up 2 bases and J gave up 2 bases, with 12 bases separating them. The CDR3 covers 15 residues.

The rearrangement links TRBV27 to TRBJ2-1; 8 nucleotides agree with TRBD1. This CDR3 region has 16 residues. Per germline, CDR1 MNHEY and CDR2 SMNVEV (reference sequence). The V and J ends lost 4 bases and 5 bases, in that order; junction bases with no gene match: 10. The CDR3 DNA is TGTGCCAGCAGTTCTGGCCCCGGGACAGGTAACAATGAGCAGTTCTTC. As protein: CASSSGPGTGNNEQFF.

The rearrangement links TRBV6-5 to TRBJ1-2, with D maybe TRBD1 (6 bases). Germline values: CDR1 MNHEY, CDR2 SVGAGI. The V end was cut by 0 bases, the J end by 7 bases, with 15 bases between. The CDR3 consists of 15 residues. Here the CDR3 DNA reads TGTGCCAGCAGTTACTCCGGGACACCGAAGGGTGGCTACACCTTC. Protein product: CASSYSGTPKGGYTF.

This chain links TRBV2 with TRBJ2-1; the match to TRBD2 covers 9 bases. The germline V gene has CDR1 SNHLY and CDR2 FYNNEI. J gave up 3 bases and V 6 bases, and 6 bases lay outside the gene matches. CDR3 length: 15 residues. The CDR3: CASSPSGGFYNEQFF. In DNA, the CDR3 is TGTGCCAGCAGCCCAAGCGGGGGGTTCTACAATGAGCAGTTCTTC.

The CDR3 DNA reads TGTGCCAGCAGTGAAGCTAGCGGGAGCTCCTACGAGCAGTACTTC. Its translation is CASSEASGSSYEQYF. The gene calls are TRBV6-1 and TRBJ2-7; 9 bases agree with TRBD2. With 0 bases clipped from V and 0 bases from J, the junction kept 0 bases outside the gene matches. This CDR3 contains 15 residues. Germline CDR1 and CDR2: MNHNS and SASEGT.

This chain uses TRBV10-3 with TRBJ2-3; D uncertain. CDR1 and CDR2 from the germline V gene are ENHRY and SYGVKD. V shed 5 bases and J shed 6 bases, with 12 bases lying between them. The CDR3 loop spans 13 amino acids. The CDR3 sequence is CAISLTVPDTQYF. The DNA for the CDR3 is TGTGCCATCAGTCTCACAGTACCGGATACGCAGTATTTT.

V and J are TRBV10-1 and TRBJ2-1; possibly TRBD1 for D (7 bases). V was shortened by 6 bases and J by 2 bases, with 11 bases between the two germline ends. This CDR3 comprises 14 residues. Germline V gene sequence: CDR1 WNHNN, CDR2 SYGVQD (reference sequence). The DNA of the CDR3 is TGCGCCAGCAGGCGGGACAGCCCCTACAATGAGCAGTTCTTC. It is translated as CASRRDSPYNEQFF.

V and J are TRBV19 and TRBJ2-5; TRBD1 aligns across 9 bases. CDR1 and CDR2 (germline): LNHDA, SQIVND (reference sequence). The V and J ends lost 7 bases and 4 bases, in that order; junction bases with no gene match: 10. The CDR3 has 15 residues. The CDR3 DNA sequence: TGTGCCAGTACAACAGGGGGCCGCGGTAGAGAGACCCAGTACTTC. Translated: CASTTGGRGRETQYF. The variable domain in full, with the rest retrieved from reference TRBV19 and TRBJ2-5, is DGGITQSPKYLFRKEGQNVTLSCEQNLNHDAMYWYRQDPGQGLRLIYYSQIVNDFQKGDIAEGYSVSREKKESFPLTVTSAQKNPTAFYLCASTTGGRGRETQYFGPGTRLLVL.

The chain is built from TRBV18 and TRBJ2-7, with 8 bases fitting TRBD1. CDR3 size: 15 residues. Germline loops: CDR1 KGHSH, CDR2 LQKENI. V was pared by 3 bases and J by 3 bases, with 7 bases of the junction left unmatched. Here the CDR3 reads CASSPGTGPNYEQYF. For the CDR3, the DNA is TGTGCCAGCTCACCCGGGACAGGTCCTAACTACGAGCAGTACTTC.

The rearrangement links TRBV7-9 to TRBJ1-1, with D unresolved. With 8 bases removed from V and 4 bases from J, the gap between germline ends came to 14 bases. Germline CDR1 SEHNR, CDR2 FQNEAQ (reference sequence). This CDR3 has 13 amino acids. The CDR3 region is CASALGGPTEAFF. DNA for the CDR3: TGTGCCAGCGCCCTGGGTGGACCCACTGAAGCTTTCTTT.

This rearrangement joins TRBV7-3 to TRBJ1-5; 10 bases are a match to TRBD1. CDR1 is SGHTA, CDR2 FQGTGA, per germline. With V trimmed by 5 bases and J by 4 bases, 17 bases remained unmatched. The CDR3 is 19 amino acids. This CDR3 reads CASSHPGDRGLRGNQPQHF. CDR3 bases: TGTGCCAGCAGCCACCCAGGGGACAGGGGACTCCGGGGGAATCAGCCCCAGCATTTT.

This chain uses TRBV18 with TRBJ2-3; D tentatively reads TRBD1 or TRBD2 (6 bases each). Germline CDR1 and CDR2: KGHSH and LQKENI. V was cut by 1 base and J by 5 bases, with 13 bases left in between. The CDR3 runs 15 residues. This CDR3 reads CASSPRTGGGDTQYF. The CDR3 coding sequence is TGTGCCAGCTCACCACGGACCGGAGGGGGAGATACGCAGTATTTT.

This rearrangement joins TRBV4-3 to TRBJ2-3, with 9 nucleotides matching TRBD2. The CDR3 is 17 residues long. J gave up 1 base and V 0 bases, and 5 bases lay outside the gene matches. Germline V gives CDR1 LGHNA, CDR2 YSLEER. The CDR3 region has the DNA TGCGCCAGCAGCCAAGATGGTAGCGGGAGAGGCACAGATACGCAGTATTTT. It is translated as CASSQDGSGRGTDTQYF.

In its sample, this clone was seen once. The chain carries TRBV12-5 and TRBJ2-1; tentatively, D is TRBD1 (6 bases). V lost 0 bases and J lost 10, with 22 bases in between. This CDR3 contains 17 residues. Germline loops: CDR1 LGHNT, CDR2 FRNRAP. The CDR3 sequence is CASGLVREWPGEREQFF. In DNA form, the CDR3 reads TGTGCTAGTGGTTTGGTAAGAGAGTGGCCAGGGGAGAGGGAGCAGTTCTTC. Full variable domain (missing parts from reference TRBV12-5 and TRBJ2-1): DARVTQTPRHKVTEMGQEVTMRCQPILGHNTVFWYRQTMMQGLELLAYFRNRAPLDDSGMPKDRFSAEMPDATLATLKIQPSEPRDSAVYFCASGLVREWPGEREQFFGPGTRLTVL.

The chain combines TRBV5-1 with TRBJ2-1; D may be TRBD2 (5 bases). The V and J ends lost 4 bases and 0 bases respectively, with 11 bases between them. Per germline, CDR1 SGHRS and CDR2 YFSETQ. The CDR3 is 15 amino acids. The CDR3 sequence: CASSPSGSSYNEQFF. In DNA form, the CDR3 reads TGCGCCAGCAGCCCCAGCGGCAGCTCCTACAATGAGCAGTTCTTC.

V and J are TRBV19 and TRBJ1-2, with TRBD1 identical over 7 bases. Germline lookup yields CDR1 LNHDA and CDR2 SQIVND (reference sequence). Trimming at V came to 7 bases and at J to 1 base, leaving 9 bases not matched to a gene. This CDR3 has 15 residues. This chain's CDR3 is CASKSGQRFNYGYTF. The CDR3 DNA is TGTGCCAGTAAATCGGGACAGAGATTTAACTATGGCTACACCTTC.

This clone was seen only once. This sequence joins TRBV19 and TRBJ2-3, with D possibly matching TRBD2 (5 bases). The CDR3 runs 15 residues. Trimming took off 6 bases at V and 0 bases at J, with 13 bases between the two ends. The germline V gene has CDR1 LNHDA and CDR2 SQIVND (reference sequence). CDR3 region: CASSRTAASTDTQYF. The CDR3 DNA is TGTGCCAGTAGCCGAACAGCGGCGAGCACAGATACGCAGTATTTT. The full variable domain, its missing parts supplied by reference TRBV19 and TRBJ2-3, is DGGITQSPKYLFRKEGQNVTLSCEQNLNHDAMYWYRQDPGQGLRLIYYSQIVNDFQKGDIAEGYSVSREKKESFPLTVTSAQKNPTAFYLCASSRTAASTDTQYFGPGTRLTVL.